A single sample gave rise to the 7 T cell receptor beta chains below, sequenced in a study of blood T cell repertoires in COVID-19. Produced via immunoSEQ multiplex PCR; TCRdb's table is partial and in-frame only. This table has roughly 120,000 clones, around 85% appearing once. Input material: peripheral blood. These receptors all come from a man aged 55 to 70 with acute or convalescent COVID-19.

This chain joins TRBV5-1 and TRBJ2-1, with TRBD2 matching over 7 bases. CDR3 length equals 17 residues. The V gene end was trimmed by 0 bases and the J gene end by 2 bases; junction bases not matched to a gene: 8. In germline, CDR1 is SGHRS, CDR2 YFSETQ. This CDR3 is CASSLGPSGPAYNEQFF. CDR3 DNA: TGCGCCAGCAGCTTGGGGCCTAGCGGACCGGCCTACAATGAGCAGTTCTTC.

There are a few counts of this clone. V and J are TRBV7-2 and TRBJ2-7, with 13 bases matching TRBD2. CDR3 length: 17 residues. The trim removed 3 bases at V and 0 bases at J, leaving 5 bases unmatched. The germline CDR1 and CDR2 sequences are SGHTA and FQGNSA. The CDR3 nucleotides are TGTGCCAGCAGCTTTAGGAGGACTAGCGGGAGCTCCTACGAGCAGTACTTC. This encodes CASSFRRTSGSSYEQYF.

V usage is TRBV5-4 and J usage is TRBJ2-5; tentative D call: TRBD2 (6 bases). The length of the CDR3 is 14 residues. The V end lost 0 bases, the J end lost 10 bases, and 16 bases lay between the germline ends. Germline-derived CDR1 and CDR2 are SGHNT and YYREEE (reference sequence). The CDR3 spells CASSLAGAPRDQYF. Written as DNA, the CDR3 is TGTGCCAGCAGCTTGGCGGGAGCCCCAAGGGACCAGTACTTC.

This sequence joins TRBV6-1 and TRBJ1-1, with TRBD1 matching 7 bases. Germline V gene sequence: CDR1 MNHNS, CDR2 SASEGT. V lost 2 bases, J lost 0 bases, and 3 bases stayed unmatched. The CDR3 is 15 residues long. CDR3 bases: TGTGCCAGCAGTGAACAGGGGGGTTTGAACACTGAAGCTTTCTTT. Its translation is CASSEQGGLNTEAFF.

The CDR3 reads CASSDAYGRTGSTDTQYF. In nucleotides, the CDR3 is TGTGCCAGCAGCGACGCCTATGGTCGGACGGGAAGCACAGATACGCAGTATTTT. The chain couples TRBV7-2 to TRBJ2-3; maybe TRBD2 (5 bases). V gave up 5 bases and J gave up 0 bases, with 21 bases separating them. Germline CDR1 and CDR2: SGHTA and FQGNSA. The CDR3 covers 18 residues.

The chain links TRBV19 to TRBJ2-2; 8 positions match TRBD1. CDR1 and CDR2 (germline): LNHDA, SQIVND (reference sequence). CDR3 size: 16 residues. V lost 5 bases and J lost 0; bases outside the gene matches: 5. CDR3 in amino acids: CASSPRGQANTGELFF. The DNA of the CDR3 is TGTGCCAGTAGTCCCCGGGGACAGGCGAACACCGGGGAGCTGTTTTTT.

This chain links TRBV7-3 with TRBJ2-3; TRBD2 agrees at 15 bases. Unmatched junction bases numbered 3, after V lost 2 bases and J lost 6 bases. The CDR3 is 16 amino acids. In germline, CDR1 is SGHTA, CDR2 FQGTGA. The CDR3 loop is CASSLGLAGGSDTQYF. CDR3 in DNA: TGTGCCAGCAGCTTAGGACTAGCGGGAGGGTCGGATACGCAGTATTTT.